The clone carrying this T cell receptor (beta chain) was counted a few times. The antigen is undetermined. The V end lost 0 bases, the J end lost 3 bases, and 9 bases lay between the germline ends. The germline gives CDR1 ENHRY, CDR2 SYGVKD. The CDR3 covers 14 residues. The record originates from a study of T-cell memory formation after mild COVID-19. Findings and caveats of the study: Clonal second-wave expansions that peaked on day 37 had unconfirmed SARS-CoV-2 specificity. CD4/CD8 balance characterized clones contracting day 15 to 85, and CD4+ skew characterized later expanders. Researchers report contracting CD4+ clones mostly in CM and EM, with CD8+ clones in EMRA.

The TCR alpha and TCR beta cDNA libraries, bearing sample barcodes and UMIs, were generated by 5'RACE using constant-segment primers. TCRdb used MiXCR to reprocess the 5' RACE reads, holding one entry per CDR3 protein. The repertoire has about 49,000 distinct CDR3 sequences, around 7% of them found once; the top ten carry roughly 1.5%. This chain uses TRBV10-3 with TRBJ2-7, with D possibly matching TRBD2 (6 bases). Material: PBMCs or a T cell subset sorted from them (not recorded which). The sequence was collected from a man between 18 and 29 years old who had mild COVID-19 (a few samples of this study predate the infection). Cell type and time point are not known. CDR3 residues: CAISESRGDYEQYV. CDR3 DNA: TGTGCCATCAGTGAGTCCCGCGGGGACTACGAGCAGTACGTC.